The next 22 T cell receptor beta chains were all read from a single sample in a study of beta chain features in type 1 diabetes. Study-wide points: TCRB CDR3s from Type 1 diabetes patients were moderately but significantly shorter in all four CD4+ subsets.

Expressed TCRB transcripts were sequenced because the isolated RNA had all been reverse transcribed beforehand. Here immunoSEQ multiplex PCR was the method, and the copy in TCRdb shows in-frame clones only, minus some. The sample yields around 250,000 clones, roughly 22% seen once. The antigens these receptors bind are not known. Sequenced sample: naive CD4+ T cells from blood. The receptors originated from a woman between 35 and 50 years old with type 1 diabetes.

The chain uses TRBV2 and TRBJ2-7; D is ambiguous. Germline CDR1 reads SNHLY; CDR2 reads FYNNEI. V lost 7 bases and J lost 0, with 16 bases in between. The CDR3 runs to 15 residues. The CDR3, as DNA: TGTGCCAGCACGAGGTTCAGTCTTAGCTCCTACGAGCAGTACTTC. Protein product: CASTRFSLSSYEQYF.

The chain is built from TRBV28 and TRBJ2-7; 7 bases map to TRBD1. V gave up 6 bases and J gave up 4 bases; unmatched junction bases: 12. Germline lookup yields CDR1 MDHEN and CDR2 SYDVKM. The CDR3 consists of 15 residues. CDR3 nucleotides: TGTGCCAGCAGCTCGGGACAGCTGGGGATATACGAGCAGTACTTC. Translated: CASSSGQLGIYEQYF.

This clone was found a few times. The genes are TRBV5-1 and TRBJ1-5; possible D gene TRBD1, 6 bases. Germline CDR1 is SGHRS and CDR2 is YFSETQ. This CDR3 region has 14 residues. Trimming removed 0 bases from V and 4 bases from J, with 8 bases in between. Written as DNA, the CDR3 is TGCGCCAGCAGCTTGGAGCAGGGGAATCAGCCCCAGCATTTT. This encodes CASSLEQGNQPQHF.

The chain uses TRBV7-2 and TRBJ2-7, with 10 bases aligning to TRBD1. J was trimmed by 1 base and V by 5 bases; bases with no gene match: 5. The germline V gene has CDR1 SGHTA and CDR2 FQGNSA. This CDR3 comprises 15 residues. The chain's CDR3 is CASSDRGPKSYEQYF. The CDR3 region has the DNA TGTGCCAGCAGCGACAGGGGGCCGAAGTCCTACGAGCAGTACTTC.

This clone was observed a handful of times. The chain carries TRBV5-1 and TRBJ2-7, with D possibly TRBD1 on 6 matching bases. The V gene's germline CDR1 is SGHRS and CDR2 YFSETQ. V lost 1 base, J lost 0 bases, and 11 bases lay in between. This CDR3 is built from 15 residues. The CDR3 DNA reads as TGCGCCAGCAGCTTGTCTGAAGGGGGCTCCTACGAGCAGTACTTC. The encoded protein is CASSLSEGGSYEQYF.

This rearrangement joins TRBV6-5 to TRBJ1-2, with TRBD1 identical over 8 bases. CDR3 length equals 14 residues. In germline, CDR1 is MNHEY, CDR2 SVGAGI. Trimming took 7 bases from V and 8 from J; bases not matched to a gene: 12. CDR3: CASTSSPGGQGYTF. In nucleotides, the CDR3 is TGTGCCAGCACTAGTTCCCCAGGGGGCCAGGGCTACACCTTC.

This clone has only a few counts. CDR3 in DNA: TGTGCCGGATGGGACAGGGGCATCGGGGAGACCCAGTACTTC. Translating gives CAGWDRGIGETQYF. The rearrangement joins TRBV4-2 to TRBJ2-5; 10 nucleotides match TRBD1. After removal of 11 bases from V and 5 bases from J, the junction contained 11 bases not matched to a gene. CDR1 and CDR2 from the germline V gene are LGHNA and YNFKEQ. This CDR3 spans 14 amino acids.

The chain has TRBV4-3 and TRBJ1-5; 7 bases align to TRBD1. Per germline, CDR1 LGHNA and CDR2 YSLEER. The CDR3 spans 15 residues. Trimming removed 1 base from V and 1 base from J; junction bases left unmatched: 1. CDR3 protein: CASSQARGSNQPQHF. The CDR3 coding sequence is TGCGCCAGCAGCCAAGCCAGGGGGAGCAATCAGCCCCAGCATTTT.

The chain uses TRBV19 and TRBJ2-7, with 7 bases that match TRBD1. Germline-derived CDR1 and CDR2 are LNHDA and SQIVND (reference sequence). After removal of 5 bases from V and 0 bases from J, the junction contained 7 bases not matched to a gene. CDR3 length: 15 residues. The CDR3 sequence is CASSRDSQSSYEQYF. The CDR3 coding sequence is TGTGCCAGTAGTCGGGACAGTCAGAGCTCCTACGAGCAGTACTTC.

In this sample, this clone turned up a few times. The DNA of the CDR3 is TGTGCCAGCAGCTCTGAACGGGTGAACGAAGCTTTCTTT. Its translation is CASSSERVNEAFF. The chain combines TRBV7-2 with TRBJ1-1; D ambiguous. The germline V and J ends were trimmed by 4 bases and 8 bases, with 14 bases remaining between them. Germline CDR1 SGHTA, CDR2 FQGNSA. The CDR3 is made up of 13 amino acids. The entire variable domain, with the rest obtained from reference TRBV7-2 and TRBJ1-1, is as follows: GAGVSQSPSNKVTEKGKDVELRCDPISGHTALYWYRQSLGQGLEFLIYFQGNSAPDKSGLPSDRFSAERTGGSVSTLTIQRTQQEDSAVYLCASSSERVNEAFFGQGTRLTVV.

J is TRBJ2-1 and V is TRBV6-5; D is possibly TRBD2 (5 bases). CDR1 MNHEY and CDR2 SVGAGI come from the germline V gene. V was pared by 8 bases and J by 5 bases, with 7 bases between. The CDR3 is 11 amino acids. CDR3 bases: TGTGCCAGCCTAGCCCACAATGAGCAGTTCTTC. It codes for CASLAHNEQFF.

The V and J genes are TRBV29-1 and TRBJ1-1; no clear D. CDR3 size: 14 residues. Looked up from germline, CDR1 is SQVTM and CDR2 is ANQGSEA. V dropped 4 bases and J dropped 1 base, with 13 bases sitting between them. CDR3 loop: CSVGVRLTNTEAFF. The CDR3 DNA follows: TGCAGCGTTGGCGTCAGACTGACGAACACTGAAGCTTTCTTT.

The J gene is TRBJ2-5, the V gene TRBV5-4, with 7 bases matching TRBD1. V lost 4 bases and J lost 1; bases outside the gene matches: 4. The CDR3 runs 14 residues. Germline CDR1 reads SGHNT; CDR2 reads YYREEE (reference sequence). The CDR3 DNA sequence: TGTGCCAGCAGCCAGCCAGGGGGCCAAGAGACCCAGTACTTC. Its protein product is CASSQPGGQETQYF. The full variable domain, with the rest looked up from reference TRBV5-4 and TRBJ2-5, is ETGVTQSPTHLIKTRGQQVTLRCSSQSGHNTVSWYQQALGQGPQFIFQYYREEENGRGNFPPRFSGLQFPNYSSELNVNALELDDSALYLCASSQPGGQETQYFGPGTRLLVL.

This chain connects TRBV29-1 to TRBJ1-1, with 8 bases matching TRBD1. V lost 6 bases to trimming and J lost 5 bases; unmatched junction nucleotides: 5. Per the germline V gene, CDR1 is SQVTM and CDR2 is ANQGSEA. There are 12 residues in the CDR3. In nucleotides, the CDR3 is TGCAGCGTGTGGACAGGGAAAACTGAAGCTTTCTTT. This translates into CSVWTGKTEAFF.

The V call is TRBV7-9, the J call TRBJ1-1; 7 positions match TRBD1. In germline, CDR1 is SEHNR, CDR2 FQNEAQ (reference sequence). The CDR3 is 15 amino acids. V lost 5 bases to trimming and J lost 4 bases; unmatched junction nucleotides: 10. The CDR3 nucleotides read TGTGCCAGCAGCCCCAGGGAAGGGGGCGGCACTGAAGCTTTCTTT. Its protein product is CASSPREGGGTEAFF.

This clone has just a few counts. V usage is TRBV5-4 and J usage is TRBJ1-6; D unresolved. This CDR3 is 13 amino acids long. Per germline, CDR1 SGHNT and CDR2 YYREEE (reference sequence). Trimming removed 1 base at V and 8 bases at J, with 7 bases between. This CDR3 is CASSLQEDSPLHF. In DNA, the CDR3 is TGTGCCAGCAGCTTGCAGGAGGATTCACCCCTCCACTTT. Full variable domain (remainder filled in from reference TRBV5-4 and TRBJ1-6): ETGVTQSPTHLIKTRGQQVTLRCSSQSGHNTVSWYQQALGQGPQFIFQYYREEENGRGNFPPRFSGLQFPNYSSELNVNALELDDSALYLCASSLQEDSPLHFGNGTRLTVT.

This clone was seen a handful of times. The chain uses TRBV6-4 and TRBJ2-1; the match to TRBD2 covers 11 bases. The V segment lost 6 bases and the J segment 3 bases; nucleotides outside the gene matches: 4. The CDR3 totals 15 residues. Per germline, CDR1 MRHNA and CDR2 SNTAGT. The CDR3 loop reads CASSVSGGVYNEQFF. The CDR3 nucleotides are TGTGCCAGCAGCGTTAGCGGGGGGGTCTACAATGAGCAGTTCTTC.

This chain uses TRBV25-1 with TRBJ2-7, with TRBD2 as a possible D gene (5 bases). There are 13 residues in the CDR3. The germline gives CDR1 MGHDK, CDR2 SYGVNS. V dropped 2 bases and J dropped 9 bases, with 14 bases sitting between them. CDR3 residues: CASSEAGEAAQYF. The CDR3 DNA is TGTGCCAGCAGTGAAGCCGGGGAAGCGGCGCAGTACTTC.

The CDR3 DNA sequence: TGTGCCAGCAGTTACGTGGGTAGTGGAGACAATGAGCAGTTCTTC. This codes for CASSYVGSGDNEQFF. The J gene is TRBJ2-1, the V gene TRBV6-6; D uncertain. Germline V gene data show CDR1 as MNHNY and CDR2 as SVGAGI (reference sequence). CDR3 size: 15 residues. V was cut by 2 bases and J by 5 bases, with 13 bases left in between.

This clone turned up a few times. J is TRBJ2-3 and V is TRBV18; TRBD2 matches 12 bases. CDR3 length: 16 amino acids. V trimming: 0 bases; J trimming: 5 bases; junction bases outside the gene matches: 3. Germline CDR1 and CDR2: KGHSH and LQKENI. CDR3 nucleotide sequence: TGTGCCAGCTCACCACCACTAGCGGGAGGCGGAGATACGCAGTATTTT. Its protein product is CASSPPLAGGGDTQYF.

The genes are TRBV7-2 and TRBJ2-1, with 9 bases fitting TRBD1. CDR1 and CDR2 (germline): SGHTA, FQGNSA. The V gene end was trimmed by 6 bases and the J gene end by 2 bases; junction bases not matched to a gene: 5. This CDR3 is 15 amino acids long. The CDR3 loop reads CASRTGGNPYNEQFF. CDR3 bases: TGTGCCAGCAGGACAGGGGGTAACCCCTACAATGAGCAGTTCTTC.

This clone was seen a handful of times. J is TRBJ2-2 and V is TRBV19; no clear D gene. In germline, CDR1 is LNHDA, CDR2 SQIVND (reference sequence). The CDR3 runs 14 residues. V lost 6 bases to trimming and J lost 1 base, with 9 bases between them. CDR3 coding DNA: TGTGCCAGTAGCTTAGAGGAGAACACCGGGGAGCTGTTTTTT. Its protein is CASSLEENTGELFF.